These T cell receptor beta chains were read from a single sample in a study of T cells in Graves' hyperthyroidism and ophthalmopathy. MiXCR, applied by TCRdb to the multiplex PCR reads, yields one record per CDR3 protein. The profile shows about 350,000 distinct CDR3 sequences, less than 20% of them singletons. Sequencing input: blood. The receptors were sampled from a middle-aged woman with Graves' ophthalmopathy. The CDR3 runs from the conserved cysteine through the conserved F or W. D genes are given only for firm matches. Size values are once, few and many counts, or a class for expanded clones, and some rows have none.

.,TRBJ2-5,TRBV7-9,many,TGTGCCAGCAGCACGGGACCAGCCCGAGAGACCCAGTACTTC,CASSTGPARETQYF
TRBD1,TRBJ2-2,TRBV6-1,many,TGTGCCAGCAGCCGACAGGGTCACACCGGGGAGCTGTTTTTT,CASSRQGHTGELFF
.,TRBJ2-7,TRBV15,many,TGTGCCACCAGCAGACGGGCCGGCTCCTACGAGCAGTACTTC,CATSRRAGSYEQYF
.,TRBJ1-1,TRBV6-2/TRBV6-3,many,TGTGCCAGCAGTTTGCCGGGATGGAACACTGAAGCTTTCTTT,CASSLPGWNTEAFF
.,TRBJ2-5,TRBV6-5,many,TGTGCCAGCAGTTACGGCAGGGGTCCCCTCGGGGGGTACCAAGAGACCCAGTACTTC,CASSYGRGPLGGYQETQYF
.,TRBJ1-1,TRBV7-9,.,TGTGCCAGCAGCACGCAATGGGCCTCGCGCGAGGAAGCTTTCTTT,CASSTQWASREEAFF
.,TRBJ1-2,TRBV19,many,TGTGCCAGTAGGAACACCGGGCATATCTATGGCTACACCTTC,CASRNTGHIYGYTF
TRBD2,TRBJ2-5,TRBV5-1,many,TGCGCCAGCAGCCCGGAGGGGACTAGAAACCAAGAGACCCAGTACTTC,CASSPEGTRNQETQYF
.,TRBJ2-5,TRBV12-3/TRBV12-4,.,TGTGCCAGCAGTTCCGGCCTTGGGACCCAGTACTTC,CASSSGLGTQYF
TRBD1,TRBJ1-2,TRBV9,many,TGTGCCAGCAGCGGACCCGACTCCAGGGGGCAGGGGGGCTATGGCTACACCTTC,CASSGPDSRGQGGYGYTF
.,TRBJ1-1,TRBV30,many,TGTGCCTGGAGTGTTTCAGACCTCACTGAAGCTTTCTTT,CAWSVSDLTEAFF
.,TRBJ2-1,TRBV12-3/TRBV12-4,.,TGTGCCAGCAGTTTCAGGGGACGACCGTTCTTC,CASSFRGRPFF
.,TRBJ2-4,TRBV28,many,TGTGCCAGCAGTCCATCCCGGCTAGCCAAAAACATTCAGTACTTC,CASSPSRLAKNIQYF
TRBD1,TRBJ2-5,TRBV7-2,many,TGTGCCAGCAGCTTACTGACAGGGCGGCGGGAGACCCAGTACTTC,CASSLLTGRRETQYF
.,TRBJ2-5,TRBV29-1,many,TGCAGCGTTGAAGGAGATGAGGAGACCCAGTACTTC,CSVEGDEETQYF
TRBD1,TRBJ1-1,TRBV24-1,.,TGTGCCACCAGGGGGGACAGGGGGTTTGGCACTGAAGCTTTCTTT,CATRGDRGFGTEAFF
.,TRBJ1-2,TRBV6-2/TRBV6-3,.,TGTGCCAGCAGTTCCTCGGGGGTCTATGGCTACACCTTC,CASSSSGVYGYTF
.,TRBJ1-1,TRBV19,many,TGTGCCAGTAGTGAACACGGTGGTTTGACTGAAGCTTTCTTT,CASSEHGGLTEAFF
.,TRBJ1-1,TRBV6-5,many,TGTGCCAGCAAAACCCTGAACACTGAAGCTTTCTTT,CASKTLNTEAFF
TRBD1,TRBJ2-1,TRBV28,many,TGTGCCAGCAGCCACACCGGGACAGTCAATGAGCAGTTCTTC,CASSHTGTVNEQFF
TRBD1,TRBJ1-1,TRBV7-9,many,TGTGCCAGCAGCTTAGGCCGGGACAGGGAAGCTTTCTTT,CASSLGRDREAFF
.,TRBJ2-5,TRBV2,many,TGTGCCAGCAGCGTGGGGGGAGAGACCCAGTACTTC,CASSVGGETQYF
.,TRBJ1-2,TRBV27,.,TGTGCCAGCAGTTCGATCACAGGATTCTATGGCTACATCTTC,CASSSITGFYGYIF
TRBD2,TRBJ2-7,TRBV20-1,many,TGCAGTGCTAGAGTCGTTGCGGGAGGGACCGAGCAGTACTTC,CSARVVAGGTEQYF
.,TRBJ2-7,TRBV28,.,TGTGCCAGCAGCATGATCAGGTTTCCTTTGGAGCAGTCCTTC,CASSMIRFPLEQSF
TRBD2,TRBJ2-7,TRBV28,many,TGTGCCAGCAGTTTCCTCCCCTGGGGAGGGGCCTACGAGCAGTACTTC,CASSFLPWGGAYEQYF
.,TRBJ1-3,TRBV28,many,TGTGCCAGCAGGGGATCGACAGTCTCTGGAAACACCATATATTTT,CASRGSTVSGNTIYF
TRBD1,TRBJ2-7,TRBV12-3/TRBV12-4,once,TGTGCCAGCAGCCCAACCCCACCGGGACAGGGTACCTACGAGCAGTACTTC,CASSPTPPGQGTYEQYF
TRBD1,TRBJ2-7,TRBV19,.,TGTGCCAGTAGTAATTCACTGGGACAGACAGCCTACGAGCAGTACTTC,CASSNSLGQTAYEQYF
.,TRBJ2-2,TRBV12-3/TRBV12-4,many,TGTGCCAGCAGCATAAACACCGGGGAGCTGTTTTTT,CASSINTGELFF
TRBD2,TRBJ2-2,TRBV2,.,TGTGCCAGCAGTGAAACTCCGGGACTAGCGGGAGGGGCGAACACCGGGGAGCTGTTTTTT,CASSETPGLAGGANTGELFF
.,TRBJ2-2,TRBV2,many,TGTGCCAGCACCGAGCAGGGAACCGGGGAGCTGTTTTTT,CASTEQGTGELFF
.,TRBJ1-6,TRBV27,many,TGTGCCAGCAGTTCCCGTCAGGGCACTGATAATTCACCCCTCCACTTT,CASSSRQGTDNSPLHF